This T cell receptor beta chain was observed in a study of blood T cell repertoires in COVID-19. The CDR3 is 15 residues long. Trimming removed 2 bases from V and 1 base from J, with 9 bases in between. Germline V gene lookup returns CDR1 SGHRS and CDR2 YFSETQ. This table comes from immunoSEQ multiplex PCR, and its TCRdb copy is limited to in-frame clones, with some not included. The repertoire has around 200,000 clones, nearly 90% of them found once; the top ten carry 0.5% to 0.75%. The chain combines TRBV5-1 with TRBJ2-2, with D possibly being TRBD2 (6 bases). This TCR was recovered from a man aged 45 to 65 with acute or convalescent COVID-19. The sequenced sample was peripheral blood. The CDR3 DNA follows: TGCGCCAGCAGCTTAGATAGCGGGAACACCGGGGAGCTGTTTTTT. It encodes CASSLDSGNTGELFF.